This T cell receptor beta chain was observed in a study of blood T cell repertoires in COVID-19. The table came from immunoSEQ multiplex PCR; TCRdb's copy has only in-frame clones and leaves some out. The sample yields 150,000 to 200,000 clones, around 80% seen once. The germline CDR1 and CDR2 sequences are LGHDT and YNNKEL (reference sequence). V shed 3 bases, J shed 8 bases, and the junction held 11 bases outside the gene matches. The CDR3 has 15 amino acids. The study drew participants aged about 18 to 89 years from 20 to 30 US areas. The sequenced material came from PBMCs or T cells enriched from blood (not recorded which). The sequence was collected from a woman aged 45-59 years with acute COVID-19. The rearrangement uses TRBV3-1 (or the pseudogene TRBV3-2) and TRBJ1-2, with TRBD1 matching 8 bases. CDR3 bases: TGTGCCAGCAGCCACCCAGCGGACAGGGTTTTCGGCTACACCTTC. It is translated as CASSHPADRVFGYTF.